This T cell receptor (beta chain) appears in the sequencing data of a study of T cell responses to AZD1222 COVID-19 vaccine. Across the study: Investigators merged groups given second doses at roughly 4 or roughly 12 weeks. Study findings and constraints: Unmutated variant regions are reportedly the target of nearly half of TCRs that are spike-specific. Donors were mostly white British, more females; clonal diversity possibly underestimated.

The assay was immunoSEQ multiplex PCR, and TCRdb's table has in-frame clones only and misses some. Among about 88,000 clones listed, about 90% were seen once. To note about this clone: As yet, its antigen is unknown.

Trimming left V 4 bases short and J 0 bases short, with 11 bases between. The CDR3 runs to 15 residues. CDR1 SGHTS and CDR2 YDEGEE come from the germline V gene. The rearrangement uses TRBV5-8 and TRBJ2-1; either TRBD1 or TRBD2 may fit D (5 bases each). The clonotype comes from an adult in good health. The sequenced sample was peripheral blood, obtained on day 0 of AZD1222 vaccination. The CDR3 DNA sequence: TGTGCCAGCAGCGGGGGACCCAGCTCCTACAATGAGCAGTTCTTC. As protein: CASSGGPSSYNEQFF.